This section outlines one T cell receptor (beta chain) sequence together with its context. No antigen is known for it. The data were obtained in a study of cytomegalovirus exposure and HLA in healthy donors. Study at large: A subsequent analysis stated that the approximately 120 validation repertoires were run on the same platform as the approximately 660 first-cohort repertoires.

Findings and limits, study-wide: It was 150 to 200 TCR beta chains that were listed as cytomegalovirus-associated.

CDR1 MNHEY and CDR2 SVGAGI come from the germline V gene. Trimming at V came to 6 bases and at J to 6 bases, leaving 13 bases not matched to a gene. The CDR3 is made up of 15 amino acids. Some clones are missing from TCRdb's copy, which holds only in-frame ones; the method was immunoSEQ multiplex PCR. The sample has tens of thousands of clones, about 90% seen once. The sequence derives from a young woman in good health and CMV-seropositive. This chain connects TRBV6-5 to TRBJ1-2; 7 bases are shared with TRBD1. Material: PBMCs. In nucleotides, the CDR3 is TGTGCCAGCAGCCACAGACAGGGTGATGGTAATGGCTACACCTTC. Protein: CASSHRQGDGNGYTF.